This T cell receptor (beta chain) was retrieved from a study of blood T cell repertoires in COVID-19. V was pared by 4 bases and J by 0 bases, with 10 bases between. Germline loops: CDR1 SGHRS, CDR2 YFSETQ. CDR3 size: 15 residues. Using immunoSEQ multiplex PCR, the repertoire was profiled, and TCRdb retains in-frame clones only, with some absent. The sample yields 180,000 or so clones, approximately 80% seen once. Sequences were obtained from PBMCs or T cells enriched from blood (not recorded which). V and J are TRBV5-1 and TRBJ2-2; perhaps TRBD1 as D (5 bases). The TCR comes from a man aged 45-65 years who had recovered from COVID-19. The chain's CDR3 is CASSPPGSNTGELFF. As DNA, the CDR3 is TGCGCCAGCAGCCCCCCAGGGTCGAACACCGGGGAGCTGTTTTTT.